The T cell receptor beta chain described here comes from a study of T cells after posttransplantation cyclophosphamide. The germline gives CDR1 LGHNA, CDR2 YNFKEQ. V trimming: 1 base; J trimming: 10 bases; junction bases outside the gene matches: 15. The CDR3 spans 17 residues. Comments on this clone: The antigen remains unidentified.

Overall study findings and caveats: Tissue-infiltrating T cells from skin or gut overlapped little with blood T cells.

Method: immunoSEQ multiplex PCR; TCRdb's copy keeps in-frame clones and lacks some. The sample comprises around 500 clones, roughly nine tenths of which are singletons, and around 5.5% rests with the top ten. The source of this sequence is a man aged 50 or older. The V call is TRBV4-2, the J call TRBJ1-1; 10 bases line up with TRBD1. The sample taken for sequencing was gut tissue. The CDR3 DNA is TGTGCCAGCAGCCAAGTGGCCGACGGGACAGGGGATTTTGGAGCTTTCTTT. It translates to CASSQVADGTGDFGAFF.